This T cell receptor (beta chain) was recovered during a study of T-cell reconstitution after alpha-beta-depleted transplantation in children. The TCRbeta library incorporated unique molecular identifiers. TCRdb reprocessed the PCR reads with MiXCR, giving one entry per CDR3 protein. The repertoire consists of under 850,000 distinct CDR3 sequences, with over 10% occurring once and the leading ten covering around 0.79%. This clonotype was observed once. Its antigen is currently unknown. This CDR3 region has 13 residues. Trimming stripped 1 base from V and 10 bases from J, with 12 bases between. Whole-study results and caveats: One year post-transplant, T-cell counts and diversity were largely derived from T cells produced anew. Reports say that about two months after transplant, the alpha-beta T cells came out of several hundred graft clones that had expanded. Surviving thymic progenitors and recipient T cells were the source of high TCRbeta diversity at day 60 in some patients.

The sample here was PBMCs, taken before TCRalphabeta/CD19-depleted stem cell transplant. The source of this sequence is a girl aged 2-15 years with congenital amegakaryocytic thrombocytopenia, due to receive a stem cell transplant. The rearrangement uses TRBV12-3 or TRBV12-4 and TRBJ2-3, with a tentative D call TRBD1 (5 bases). The DNA of the CDR3 is TGTGCCAGCAGTTTAGAAGGGGTTTTCTCGCAGTATTTT. It is translated as CASSLEGVFSQYF.